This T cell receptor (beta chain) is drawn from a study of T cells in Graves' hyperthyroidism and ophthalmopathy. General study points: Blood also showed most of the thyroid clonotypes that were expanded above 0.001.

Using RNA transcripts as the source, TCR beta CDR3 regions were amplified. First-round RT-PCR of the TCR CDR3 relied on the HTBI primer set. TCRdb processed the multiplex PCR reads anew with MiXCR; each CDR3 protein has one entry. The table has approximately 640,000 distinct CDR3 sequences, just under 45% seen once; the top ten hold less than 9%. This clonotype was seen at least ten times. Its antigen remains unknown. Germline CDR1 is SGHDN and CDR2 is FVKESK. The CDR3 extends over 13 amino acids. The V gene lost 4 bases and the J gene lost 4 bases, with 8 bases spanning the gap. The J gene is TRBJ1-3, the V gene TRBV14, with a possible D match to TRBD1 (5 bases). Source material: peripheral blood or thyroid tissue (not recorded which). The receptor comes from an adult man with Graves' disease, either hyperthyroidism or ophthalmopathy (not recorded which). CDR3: CASSPGHGNTIYF. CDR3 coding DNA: TGTGCCAGCAGCCCTGGACACGGAAACACCATATATTTT.